This T cell receptor (beta chain) was profiled in a study of response to subunit inactivated influenza vaccine. Germline V CDR1 and CDR2: SEHNR, FQNEAQ (reference sequence). CDR3 size: 13 residues. Deletions cut 0 bases from V and 4 bases from J, with 6 bases between. MiXCR, applied by TCRdb to the RT-PCR reads, yields one record per CDR3 protein. The repertoire holds approximately 230,000 distinct CDR3 sequences, 9% to 15% seen once, with approximately 8.3% in the top ten. This clonotype was seen a few times. V usage is TRBV7-9 and J usage is TRBJ1-2; no clear D gene. The TCR comes from a man in his forties or fifties who received an inactivated influenza vaccine. The material sequenced was non-naive T cells sorted from PBMCs, taken around 15 days before vaccination. CDR3 DNA: TGTGCCAGCAGCTTAGCCGGGTCCTATGGCTACACCTTC. Amino acid sequence: CASSLAGSYGYTF.